A single sample is the source of the 6 T cell receptor beta chains below, sequenced in a study of T cells in Graves' hyperthyroidism and ophthalmopathy. Amplified TCR beta CDR3 regions derived from RNA transcripts. The study used the HTBI primer set for a first-round RT-PCR of the TCR CDR3. MiXCR, run by TCRdb on the multiplex PCR reads, gives a single entry per CDR3 protein. The sample lists about 320,000 distinct CDR3 sequences; 16% were seen once. The sample comprised blood. The receptors derive from a man aged 25-45 years with Graves' hyperthyroidism.

This clonotype was seen at least ten times. This chain links TRBV20-1 with TRBJ1-2; a weak D match, TRBD1 (5 bases). The V and J ends lost 5 bases and 5 bases respectively, with 21 bases between them. This CDR3 is built from 15 residues. The germline V gene encodes CDR1 DFQATT and CDR2 SNEGSKA (reference sequence). The CDR3 sequence is CSAPRSGGGGYGYTF. CDR3 coding DNA: TGCAGTGCTCCCCGTTCCGGGGGGGGGGGATATGGCTACACCTTC.

In its sample, this clonotype was seen a few times. This chain connects TRBV28 to TRBJ2-7; 9 bases line up with TRBD1. J gave up 5 bases and V 3 bases, and 5 bases lay outside the gene matches. This CDR3 is built from 14 residues. CDR1 and CDR2 from the germline V gene are MDHEN and SYDVKM. In DNA, the CDR3 is TGTGCCAGCAGTTTGCGGGACAGGGTCAACGAGCAGTACTTC. It codes for CASSLRDRVNEQYF.

Comments on this clonotype: One base away lies a much larger clone, so this may be a sequencing read error. This rearrangement joins TRBV2 to TRBJ2-3; 8 positions agree with TRBD1. The CDR3 is 15 residues long. Germline-derived CDR1 and CDR2 are SNHLY and FYNNEI. V shed 8 bases, J shed 1 base, and the junction held 8 bases outside the gene matches. The CDR3 loop reads CASGPPGQGTDTQYF. The CDR3 coding sequence is TGTGCCAGCGGGCCCCCGGGACAGGGCACAGATACGCAGTATTTT. Using reference TRBV2 and TRBJ2-3 for the parts outside the CDR3, the full variable domain is EPEVTQTPSHQVTQMGQEVILRCVPISNHLYFYWYRQILGQKVEFLVSFYNNEISEKSEIFDDQFSVERPDGSNFTLKIRSTKLEDSAMYFCASGPPGQGTDTQYFGPGTRLTVL.

Concerning this clonotype itself: Given the absence of the conserved phenylalanine or tryptophan at the CDR3 end, a read error is likely. The CDR3 DNA follows: TGTGCCAGCAGTTACCGGCGGGACCTCCAAGAGACCCAGTACCTC. Translation: CASSYRRDLQETQYL. This chain uses TRBV6-2 or TRBV6-3 with TRBJ2-5; a weak D match, TRBD2 (6 bases). The CDR3 is made up of 15 amino acids. The V gene's germline CDR1 is MNHEY and CDR2 SVGEGT. V shed 2 bases and J shed 1 base, with 11 bases lying between them.

About this clonotype itself: Given a much more abundant clone one base away, this may be a read error. The V and J genes are TRBV11-3 and TRBJ2-7; 14 bases map to TRBD2. Germline V gives CDR1 SGHNT, CDR2 YENEEA. This CDR3 is 16 amino acids long. The CDR3 bases are TGTGCCAGCAGCCAACCGGGACTAGCGGGAGTATCCGAGCAGCTCTTC. This codes for CASSQPGLAGVSEQLF. The entire variable domain, with the rest obtained from reference TRBV11-3 and TRBJ2-7, is as follows: EAGVVQSPRYKIIEKKQPVAFWCNPISGHNTLYWYLQNLGQGPELLIRYENEEAVDDSQLPKDRFSAERLKGVDSTLKIQPAELGDSAVYLCASSQPGLAGVSEQLFGPGTRLTVT.

This clonotype was seen only a few times. Here the CDR3 DNA reads TGTGCCACCGCCGAACTAGCGGGAGGATGGCGGGAGACCCAGTACTTC. Its protein product is CATAELAGGWRETQYF. The rearrangement joins TRBV24-1 to TRBJ2-5; 12 bases fit TRBD2. The germline V gene encodes CDR1 KGHDR and CDR2 SFDVKD. The V segment lost 9 bases and the J segment 5 bases; nucleotides outside the gene matches: 12. The length of the CDR3 is 16 residues.